A selection of T cell receptor beta chains follows, all from one sample in a study of blood T cell repertoires in COVID-19. Assay used: immunoSEQ multiplex PCR; TCRdb lists only in-frame clones, some missing. The sample has about 73,000 clones; approximately 80% are singletons. The material sequenced was peripheral blood. These receptors all come from a woman aged 60-70 years with acute or convalescent COVID-19. The CDR3 runs from the conserved cysteine through the conserved F or W. D genes are given only for firm matches. Size is omitted from some rows. Given values are once, few, many or a class for expanded clones.

cdr3_length j_call d_call clone_size v_call cdr3_nt cdr3_aa
15 TRBJ1-2 - - TRBV7-2 TGTGCCAGCAGCTTATATGCGGTTAACGGGGGTGGCTACACCTTC CASSLYAVNGGGYTF
12 TRBJ1-1 - - TRBV13 TGTGCCAGCAGCCCCTCAGGCACTGAAGCTTTCTTT CASSPSGTEAFF
15 TRBJ2-5 - - TRBV2 TGTGCCAGCAGTGAAGCCGCTAGCGAGGGGGAGACCCAGTACTTC CASSEAASEGETQYF
16 TRBJ1-5 TRBD1 - TRBV3-1/TRBV3-2 TGTGCCAGCAGCCAAGATCCGACAGGGCGCAATCAGCCCCAGCATTTT CASSQDPTGRNQPQHF
13 TRBJ1-5 - - TRBV24-1 TGTGCCACCAGTGAGACTATGGGGCAGCCCCAGCATTTT CATSETMGQPQHF
14 TRBJ2-5 - - TRBV6-6 TGTGCCAGCAGTTACTCGACAGGGAGGGAGACCCAGTACTTC CASSYSTGRETQYF
17 TRBJ2-6 TRBD2 - TRBV29-1 TGCAGCGTGGGTCCACAGGCGGGAGCATCTGGGGCCAACGTCCTGACTTTC CSVGPQAGASGANVLTF
15 TRBJ1-6 TRBD1 - TRBV7-3 TGTGCCAGCAGCTTCGGGACAGGGATGAATTCACCCCTCCACTTT CASSFGTGMNSPLHF
15 TRBJ1-3 - once TRBV19 TGTGCCAGTAGTATAGTTCGGGGGTCTGGAAACACCATATATTTT CASSIVRGSGNTIYF
14 TRBJ1-1 - few TRBV20-1 TGCAGTGCTAGTCGCAGGGTTGGTAGCACTGAAGCTTTCTTT CSASRRVGSTEAFF
12 TRBJ2-3 - - TRBV18 TGTGCCAGCTCACCATACCAGGATACGCAGTATTTT CASSPYQDTQYF
16 TRBJ2-3 - - TRBV15 TGTGCCACCAGCAGAACCGGGACTGGGCGCACAGATACGCAGTATTTT CATSRTGTGRTDTQYF
15 TRBJ1-3 - - TRBV7-2 TGTGCCAGCAGCTACGGACATTTCTCTGGAAACACCATATATTTT CASSYGHFSGNTIYF
16 TRBJ1-1 TRBD1 - TRBV19 TGTGCCAGTAGTAAAGGACAGGGATATCGGGACACTGAAGCTTTCTTT CASSKGQGYRDTEAFF
15 TRBJ1-4 - - TRBV5-1 TGCGCCAGCAGCTTGGTAGGGGGGGAGAATGAAAAACTGTTTTTT CASSLVGGENEKLFF
15 TRBJ2-7 TRBD2 - TRBV5-1 TGCGCCAGCAGCGTATCCGGGACTAGACCGTACGAGCAGTACTTC CASSVSGTRPYEQYF
14 TRBJ1-1 - few TRBV6-6 TGTGCCAGCAGTTATCGACAGGACTACACTGAAGCTTTCTTT CASSYRQDYTEAFF
15 TRBJ2-5 - - TRBV5-5 TGTGCCAGCAGCTCCCTTGGGGGGAGGAGAGAGACCCAGTACTTC CASSSLGGRRETQYF
15 TRBJ2-7 TRBD1 - TRBV6-5 TGTGCCAGCAGTTACAACGCAGGGGGAAACTACGAGCAGTACTTC CASSYNAGGNYEQYF
17 TRBJ1-3 TRBD1 - TRBV2 TGTGCCAGCGCTCGGGAACAGGGGTTAATATTTGGAAACACCATATATTTT CASAREQGLIFGNTIYF
12 TRBJ1-2 - - TRBV29-1 TGCAGCGTTGCGCGTACAGGTGATGGCTACACCTTC CSVARTGDGYTF
14 TRBJ2-7 TRBD2 few TRBV2 TGTGCCAGCAGTGACTTGCTAGCGGGCTACGAGCAGTACTTC CASSDLLAGYEQYF
15 TRBJ1-6 - once TRBV5-1 TGCGCCAGCAGCTCCACAGGGAGGGGTAATTCACCCCTCCACTTT CASSSTGRGNSPLHF
13 TRBJ1-2 - - TRBV6-5 TGTGCCAGCAGGGACGAGTGGAGGGGCGGCTACACCTTC CASRDEWRGGYTF
14 TRBJ2-1 - - TRBV18 TGTGCCAGCTCACCTAATGGACTGACCAATGAGCAGTTCTTC CASSPNGLTNEQFF
14 TRBJ2-2 - - TRBV9 TGTGCCAGCAGCGTAGTGTCGGACACCGGGGAGCTGTTTTTT CASSVVSDTGELFF
15 TRBJ1-2 - few TRBV28 TGTGCCAGCAGTTTTTCCGGACAGACCAACTATGGCTACACCTTC CASSFSGQTNYGYTF
14 TRBJ1-5 TRBD1 - TRBV10-3 TGTGCCATCAGTGGAGACAGGGACCATCAGCCCCAGCATTTT CAISGDRDHQPQHF
13 TRBJ1-2 - - TRBV7-2 TGTGCCAGCAGCTTAATCAGGGCTGCTGGCTACACCTTC CASSLIRAAGYTF
15 TRBJ1-5 - - TRBV2 TGTGCCAGCAGTGCAGAGGCGCATAGCAATCAGCCCCAGCATTTT CASSAEAHSNQPQHF
16 TRBJ2-2 TRBD1 - TRBV4-2 TGTGCCAGCAGCCGAGAGACAGGGGGGGACACCGGGGAGCTGTTTTTT CASSRETGGDTGELFF
15 TRBJ1-1 - - TRBV6-2/TRBV6-3 TGTGCCAGCAGTTTCCACAGGGTCACGGGCACTGAAGCTTTCTTT CASSFHRVTGTEAFF
14 TRBJ2-3 - - TRBV6-4 TGTGCCAGCAGTGCCTCCGCGGACAGAGATACGCAGTATTTT CASSASADRDTQYF
16 TRBJ2-2 TRBD1 - TRBV2 TGTGCCAGCAACCTGGGACAGGGGGGAATCACCGGGGAGCTGTTTTTT CASNLGQGGITGELFF
16 TRBJ1-3 TRBD1 - TRBV9 TGTGCCAGCAGCGTTTACTCAGACAGGGCTGGAAACACCATATATTTT CASSVYSDRAGNTIYF
14 TRBJ1-3 TRBD1 - TRBV19 TGTGCCAGCCGGGACAGCAGCTCTGGAAACACCATATATTTT CASRDSSSGNTIYF
16 TRBJ2-7 TRBD1 - TRBV5-5 TGTGCCAGCAGCTTAAGTCAGGGGGCTTTTTTTTACGAGCAGTACTTC CASSLSQGAFFYEQYF
12 TRBJ1-5 - once TRBV3-1/TRBV3-2 TGTGCCAGCAGCTTCCGAGGTCAGCCCCAGCATTTT CASSFRGQPQHF
14 TRBJ1-3 - - TRBV9 TGTGCCAGCAGCGCAGGGTCCGCCGGAAACACCATATATTTT CASSAGSAGNTIYF
14 TRBJ2-1 TRBD2 - TRBV19 TGTGCCAGTAGTGTCCTAGCGGGGAGAGGGGAGCAGTTCTTC CASSVLAGRGEQFF
15 TRBJ2-7 - - TRBV4-1 TGCGCCAGCAGCCAAGACCGCACGAGCTCCTACGAGCAGTACTTC CASSQDRTSSYEQYF
15 TRBJ1-6 - - TRBV28 TGTGCCAGCAGTCTGGTTGGAGAGGGGGTTTCACCCCTCCACTTT CASSLVGEGVSPLHF
15 TRBJ1-2 TRBD1 - TRBV5-6 TGTGCCAGCAGCTTGGCGCTACAGGGGGACTATGGCTACACCTTC CASSLALQGDYGYTF
18 TRBJ1-2 TRBD1 - TRBV5-1 TGCGCCAGCAGCCCCCACCCCGGGACAGGGGGCTTAAACTATGGCTACACCTTC CASSPHPGTGGLNYGYTF
17 TRBJ2-1 - - TRBV6-1 TGTGCCAGCAGTGAAAGAGCTGCCGCCGTCTCCTACAATGAGCAGTTCTTC CASSERAAAVSYNEQFF
12 TRBJ2-2 - few TRBV2 TGTGCCAGCATCGGTAGAGCCGGGGAGCTGTTTTTT CASIGRAGELFF
15 TRBJ2-1 TRBD1 - TRBV28 TGTGCCAGCAACATCCCGGGACAGGGGTACGTGGAGCAGTTCTTC CASNIPGQGYVEQFF
15 TRBJ2-3 - - TRBV5-1 TGCGCCAGCAGCTTGGCCCTTAGCGAGACAGATACGCAGTATTTT CASSLALSETDTQYF
16 TRBJ1-2 - few TRBV28 TGTGCCAGCAGAACCCCTATGTCCGCTCCTAACTATGGCTACACCTTC CASRTPMSAPNYGYTF
17 TRBJ2-7 TRBD2 - TRBV13 TGTGCCAGCAGCTTACTAGCGGGAGGGCCAAGGTTGGACGAGCAGTACTTC CASSLLAGGPRLDEQYF
12 TRBJ1-2 - - TRBV9 TGTGCCAGCAGCGTAGGAGGGAATGGCTACACCTTC CASSVGGNGYTF
16 TRBJ2-7 TRBD1 few TRBV7-8 TGTGCCAGCAGCTCTGGGAGCCGGACAGGGTCCTACGAGCAGTACTTC CASSSGSRTGSYEQYF